The present T cell receptor beta chain was sequenced within a study of regulatory T cells in long-lasting Graves disease. Study results and limitations: Newly diagnosed Graves' patients had higher TCR diversity than persistent ones. When disease was persistent, TRBV28, TRBJ1-2 and TRBJ2-5 were the favored segments. With a small sample size, accuracy may have been reduced.

To make TCR beta libraries, researchers used iRepertoire HTBI primers and Arm-PCR of CDR3 regions. TCRdb used MiXCR to reprocess the multiplex PCR reads, holding one entry per CDR3 protein. The sample shows nearly 350,000 distinct CDR3 sequences, 15% to 20% of them seen only once. Trimming removed 6 bases from V and 5 bases from J; junction bases left unmatched: 13. This CDR3 is 15 amino acids long. Germline V gene data show CDR1 as SGHRS and CDR2 as YFSETQ. This clonotype was detected once. Its antigen is unknown. Noted time point: persistent/refractory GD, antithyroid drugs over 5 years with positive TRAb. The authors made the TCR library using RNA they extracted from PBMCs.

The specimen comprised peripheral blood mononuclear cells (PBMCs), sampled when the disease was refractory, from a patient treated with antithyroid drugs. V usage is TRBV5-1 and J usage is TRBJ1-1, with 7 bases identical to TRBD1. The receptor was derived from a female donor with Graves disease. CDR3 residues: CASTVIRGLQTEAFF. CDR3 in DNA: TGCGCCAGCACGGTTATAAGGGGGCTTCAGACTGAAGCTTTCTTT.